The TCR beta chain described here comes from a study of cytomegalovirus exposure and HLA in healthy donors. Study information: As an earlier analysis found, about 179 million T cells yielded about 100 million unique TCR beta sequences.

PCR employed 60 Vbeta and 13 Jbeta primers. Repertoires were generated with immunoSEQ multiplex PCR, while TCRdb's copy carries only in-frame clones and drops some. The sample consists of under 150,000 clones, around 77% of them appearing once. Germline V gene lookup returns CDR1 SGHVS and CDR2 FQNEAQ. This CDR3 has 15 amino acids. V was trimmed by 0 bases and J by 5 bases, leaving 13 bases between them. Sequencing input: PBMCs. The source is a man aged 45-60 years in good health and CMV-seronegative. J is TRBJ2-5 and V is TRBV7-8, with D possibly being TRBD2 (5 bases). CDR3 residues: CASSLAVSSRETQYF. The CDR3 nucleotides are TGTGCCAGCAGCTTAGCGGTTTCTAGCCGGGAGACCCAGTACTTC. The full variable domain, completed using reference TRBV7-8 and TRBJ2-5, is GAGVSQSPRYKVAKRGQDVALRCDPISGHVSLFWYQQALGQGPEFLTYFQNEAQLDKSGLPSDRFFAERPEGSVSTLKIQRTQQEDSAVYLCASSLAVSSRETQYFGPGTRLLVL.